The 15 T cell receptor beta chains presented below share a single source sample, sequenced in a study of control samples from healthy donors and cancer patients. Generated by immunoSEQ multiplex PCR, the TCRdb table keeps only in-frame clones and is missing some. The table records about 180,000 clones, roughly 92% of them present only once. Sequences were obtained from blood. The receptors come from a man aged 25 to 40 in good health.

The chain recombines TRBV10-3 with TRBJ1-5; D is uncertain. CDR1 and CDR2 from the germline V gene are ENHRY and SYGVKD. This CDR3 has 14 amino acids. V dropped 0 bases and J dropped 2 bases, with 5 bases sitting between them. The CDR3 region is CAISESLGNQPQHF. The DNA of the CDR3 is TGTGCCATCAGTGAGTCGCTAGGCAATCAGCCCCAGCATTTT.

This clone was picked up a small number of times. This chain links TRBV7-8 with TRBJ1-5; weak D call: TRBD1 (6 bases). Germline V gives CDR1 SGHVS, CDR2 FQNEAQ. Trimming took 5 bases from V and 3 from J, leaving 17 bases between them. The CDR3 runs 16 residues. For the CDR3, the DNA is TGTGCCAGCAGCCGACACGAGGGGGTCCCCAATCAGCCCCAGCATTTT. Encoded protein: CASSRHEGVPNQPQHF.

V gene TRBV2 combines with J gene TRBJ2-5; 9 bases line up with TRBD2. The CDR3 has 15 amino acids. The germline CDR1 and CDR2 sequences are SNHLY and FYNNEI. V gave up 7 bases and J gave up 0 bases; unmatched junction bases: 6. Written as DNA, the CDR3 is TGTGCCAGCATAGGGAGCGGGAGGAACCAAGAGACCCAGTACTTC. Translated: CASIGSGRNQETQYF.

The rearrangement uses TRBV27 and TRBJ2-2, with TRBD1 as a possible D gene (5 bases). Germline values: CDR1 MNHEY, CDR2 SMNVEV (reference sequence). Trimming cost V 6 bases and J 3 bases, with 11 bases left between them. This CDR3 spans 14 amino acids. CDR3 in amino acids: CASRQSRDTGELFF. DNA of the CDR3: TGTGCCAGCAGACAGAGCAGGGACACCGGGGAGCTGTTTTTT.

The V and J genes are TRBV19 and TRBJ1-1, with D hard to call. Trimming removed 7 bases at V and 1 base at J, with 7 bases between. Germline V gives CDR1 LNHDA, CDR2 SQIVND (reference sequence). The CDR3 covers 12 residues. CDR3 sequence reads: CASMHGNTEAFF. CDR3 nucleotides: TGTGCCAGTATGCATGGGAACACTGAAGCTTTCTTT.

The chain links TRBV3-1 (or the pseudogene TRBV3-2) to TRBJ2-1, with 8 bases fitting TRBD2. Losses at the gene ends were 6 bases for V and 5 bases for J; bases not matched to a gene: 6. Germline V gives CDR1 LGHDT, CDR2 YNNKEL (reference sequence). The CDR3 contains 14 residues. CDR3 in amino acids: CASSQGTRNNEQFF. The CDR3 DNA sequence: TGTGCCAGCAGTCAGGGGACTAGGAACAATGAGCAGTTCTTC.

This clone was found once. This rearrangement joins TRBV25-1 to TRBJ1-1, with 8 nucleotides matching TRBD1. Per germline, CDR1 MGHDK and CDR2 SYGVNS. The CDR3 consists of 14 residues. J lost 1 base, V lost 8 bases, and 6 bases had no gene match. In DNA form, the CDR3 reads TGTGCCAGCGTTTTGACAGGGGCGAACACTGAAGCTTTCTTT. Encoded protein: CASVLTGANTEAFF.

J is TRBJ1-6 and V is TRBV18; D possibly corresponds to TRBD1 (5 bases). Germline CDR1 KGHSH, CDR2 LQKENI. V was cut by 1 base and J by 9 bases, with 13 bases left in between. The CDR3 is made up of 15 amino acids. The chain's CDR3 is CASSPLGAWGSPLHF. The CDR3 DNA is TGTGCCAGCTCACCACTAGGGGCCTGGGGTTCACCCCTCCACTTT.

The chain is built from TRBV30 and TRBJ2-2; 9 bases are shared with TRBD1. The CDR3 runs to 14 residues. V dropped 5 bases and J dropped 6; count of bases not matched to a gene: 7. Germline-derived CDR1 and CDR2 are GTSNPN and SVGIG (reference sequence). The CDR3 sequence: CAWGSGQGSGELFF. CDR3 DNA sequence: TGTGCCTGGGGTTCGGGACAGGGCTCCGGGGAGCTGTTTTTT.

The rearrangement uses TRBV19 and TRBJ1-5; D unclear. This CDR3 region has 17 residues. CDR1 and CDR2 from the germline V gene are LNHDA and SQIVND (reference sequence). With 3 bases removed from V and 0 bases from J, the gap between germline ends came to 15 bases. In DNA form, the CDR3 reads TGTGCCAGTAGTATTCCACGCCAGATTAATAGCAATCAGCCCCAGCATTTT. Translation gives CASSIPRQINSNQPQHF. Drawing the rest from reference TRBV19 and TRBJ1-5, the complete variable domain is DGGITQSPKYLFRKEGQNVTLSCEQNLNHDAMYWYRQDPGQGLRLIYYSQIVNDFQKGDIAEGYSVSREKKESFPLTVTSAQKNPTAFYLCASSIPRQINSNQPQHFGDGTRLSIL.

The chain links TRBV5-6 to TRBJ2-7, with TRBD1 matching 8 bases. Germline V gene data show CDR1 as SGHDT and CDR2 as YYEEEE. CDR3 length: 15 residues. With V trimmed by 4 bases and J by 0 bases, 6 bases remained unmatched. This chain's CDR3 is CASSNTGGFSYEQYF. CDR3 sequence (DNA): TGTGCCAGCAGCAACACAGGGGGGTTCTCCTACGAGCAGTACTTC.

DNA of the CDR3: TGTGCCACCCGAGTCCGGGTTGGCACAGATACGCAGTATTTT. Translation gives CATRVRVGTDTQYF. The chain carries TRBV19 and TRBJ2-3, with D unresolved. The CDR3 has 14 residues. Deletions cut 10 bases from V and 1 base from J, with 15 bases between. Germline V gives CDR1 LNHDA, CDR2 SQIVND (reference sequence). The full variable domain, with the rest looked up from reference TRBV19 and TRBJ2-3, is DGGITQSPKYLFRKEGQNVTLSCEQNLNHDAMYWYRQDPGQGLRLIYYSQIVNDFQKGDIAEGYSVSREKKESFPLTVTSAQKNPTAFYLCATRVRVGTDTQYFGPGTRLTVL.

This chain connects TRBV10-3 to TRBJ1-4; 7 nucleotides match TRBD1. With 0 bases clipped from V and 8 bases from J, the junction kept 9 bases outside the gene matches. CDR1 and CDR2 (germline): ENHRY, SYGVKD. The CDR3 covers 16 residues. The CDR3, as DNA: TGTGCCATCAGTGAGTCCCCGACAGGGATTCGGGAAAAACTGTTTTTT. This translates into CAISESPTGIREKLFF.

This clone was detected once. The chain recombines TRBV27 with TRBJ2-7; 9 bases are shared with TRBD2. This CDR3 has 15 residues. Trimming took 8 bases from V and 2 from J; bases not matched to a gene: 10. The germline V gene has CDR1 MNHEY and CDR2 SMNVEV (reference sequence). In DNA, the CDR3 is TGTGCCAGCTGCCCGGCTAGCGGGGTTACCTACGAGCAGTACTTC. Its translation: CASCPASGVTYEQYF.

With respect to this clone: One end of the junction is discordant with germline, which a read error may explain. V is TRBV20-1 and J is TRBJ2-7; TRBD1 matches 7 bases. Germline loops: CDR1 DFQATT, CDR2 SNEGSKA (reference sequence). The CDR3 is 11 residues long. The CDR3 nucleotides are TGCAGTGCTAGTGCCGGGACAGCAATTTTGTTC. This encodes CSASAGTAILF.